Sequencing of this T cell receptor beta chain was carried out in a study of OX40 agonist ivuxolimab in advanced cancers. Assay: immunoSEQ multiplex PCR; the TCRdb copy retains only in-frame clones and omits some. The table lists more than 45,000 clones, around 77% of them singletons. The length of the CDR3 is 15 residues. With 3 bases removed from V and 5 bases from J, the gap between germline ends came to 18 bases. Per germline, CDR1 SGHRS and CDR2 YFSETQ. Specimen: CD4+ or CD8+ T cells sorted from blood, collected in a trial of the OX40 agonist ivuxolimab. This clonotype was sampled from an adult with an advanced solid tumor such as melanoma, head and neck, liver or kidney cancer. V gene TRBV5-1 combines with J gene TRBJ2-7, with a tentative D call TRBD2 (6 bases). The CDR3: CASSYRDPGVDEQYF. CDR3 sequence (DNA): TGCGCCAGCAGCTACCGGGACCCGGGAGTGGACGAGCAGTACTTC.